This section outlines one T cell receptor (beta chain) sequence together with its context. With random hexamers, roughly 0.5 to 1 ug RNA was reverse transcribed. TCRdb re-called the immunoSEQ multiplex PCR reads with MiXCR, one entry per CDR3 protein. The repertoire has 150,000 to 250,000 distinct CDR3 sequences, 90% to 95% of them found once; the top ten carry about 0.09%. V was pared by 5 bases and J by 12 bases, with 13 bases between. CDR1 is LGHNT and CDR2 is FRNRAP in the germline V gene. This CDR3 region has 11 residues. TCR beta sequences were obtained from blood CD8+ and CD4+ T cells. In the multiple sclerosis control group, patients were treatment-naive and had stable or active relapsing-remitting disease. TEMRA cells were FACS-enriched, while CD8+ and CD4+ T cells were negatively isolated. These data originate in a study of CD8 T cells in Susac syndrome.

This TCR was recovered from a human donor with multiple sclerosis. V is TRBV12-5 and J is TRBJ2-5; the D is unclear. Sequenced input: CD4+ T cells from PBMCs. The CDR3 DNA is TGTGCTAGTGGTACTTTCACGAGAGAGTACTTC. It specifies CASGTFTREYF.